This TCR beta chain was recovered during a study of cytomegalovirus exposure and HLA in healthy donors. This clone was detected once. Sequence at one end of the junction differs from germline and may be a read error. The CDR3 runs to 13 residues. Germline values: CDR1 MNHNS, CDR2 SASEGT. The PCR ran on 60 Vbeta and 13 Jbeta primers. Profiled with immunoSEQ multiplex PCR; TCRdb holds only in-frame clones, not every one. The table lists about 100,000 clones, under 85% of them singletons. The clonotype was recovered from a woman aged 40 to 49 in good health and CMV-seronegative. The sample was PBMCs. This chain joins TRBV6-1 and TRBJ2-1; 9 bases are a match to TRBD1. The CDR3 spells CASSETTGGGGVF. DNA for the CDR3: TGTGCCAGCAGTGAAACGACAGGGGGTGGGGGCGTCTTC.